This T cell receptor (beta chain) appears in the sequencing data of a study of T-cell reconstitution after alpha-beta-depleted transplantation in children. General study results and limits: The study traced high day-60 TCRbeta diversity in some patients to surviving recipient T cells and thymic progenitors. There were reportedly several hundred expanded graft clones from which alpha-beta T cells came about two months after transplant. The authors attributed T-cell counts and diversity one year after transplant mostly to newly produced T cells.

The authors prepared the TCRbeta library with unique molecular identifiers. TCRdb independently ran MiXCR on the PCR reads; one entry per CDR3 protein. The sample contains hundreds of thousands of distinct CDR3 sequences, about 21% of which appear only once. CDR3 length: 16 amino acids. V was clipped by 4 bases and J by 1 base; unmatched bases: 8. Germline V CDR1 and CDR2: SGHNT, YENEEA. As concerns this clonotype: Its specificity is not known.

The V and J genes are TRBV11-3 and TRBJ2-5; 8 bases map to TRBD1. The TCR comes from a boy younger than two who had a stem cell transplant for acute myeloid leukemia, so the T cells may come from the graft donor. The sample was PBMCs, mostly from graft donor cells, taken 360 days after TCRalphabeta/CD19-depleted stem cell transplant. The DNA for the CDR3 is TGTGCCAGCAGCTCCACCCGGGACAGGACCCAAGAGACCCAGTACTTC. This encodes CASSSTRDRTQETQYF.